The rows below give T cell receptor beta chains drawn from one sample of a study of T cell responses to AZD1222 COVID-19 vaccine. The table came from immunoSEQ multiplex PCR; TCRdb's copy has only in-frame clones and leaves some out. Counted here are 45,000 to 70,000 clones, about 90% occurring once; the ten biggest clones make up about 14%. This specimen was peripheral blood, taken 28 days after the second AZD1222 dose. Source of these receptors: an adult who received the AZD1222 COVID-19 vaccine. Each CDR3 is given with its conserved first and last residue. A D gene is named only where the DNA matches it firmly. A clone size is listed for some rows: how often the clone was seen (once, few, many), or a class if it is expanded.

abundance	d_gene	v_gene	j_gene	CDR3nt	CDR3aa
once	NA	TRBV11-2	TRBJ2-7	TGTGCCAGCAGCTTGGGGACCTGGACCTACGAGCAGTACTTC	CASSLGTWTYEQYF
NA	NA	TRBV10-3	TRBJ1-1	TGTGCCAGCAAGGAACAAGTGAACACTGAAGCTTTCTTT	CASKEQVNTEAFF
NA	TRBD2	TRBV18	TRBJ2-1	TGTGCCAGCTCACCACCGGCTAGCGGAAGCAATGAGCAGTTCTTC	CASSPPASGSNEQFF
NA	TRBD1	TRBV11-3	TRBJ1-1	TGTGCCAGCACTTTACAGGGGGACAACACTGAAGCTTTCTTT	CASTLQGDNTEAFF
once	NA	TRBV5-1	TRBJ2-2	TGCGCCAGCAGCTTGGCCGGGACCCACACCGGGGAGCTGTTTTTT	CASSLAGTHTGELFF
NA	NA	TRBV7-2	TRBJ1-3	TGTGCCAGCAGCCTCAGCTCCCCGGCTTCTGGAAACACCATATATTTT	CASSLSSPASGNTIYF
NA	TRBD1	TRBV10-1	TRBJ1-4	TGCGCCAGCAGTGATAAACCGGACAGGGACGGTGAAAAACTGTTTTTT	CASSDKPDRDGEKLFF
NA	NA	TRBV30	TRBJ1-2	TGTGCCTGGAGTGTACGGGGGGTTCGGTACTATGGCTACACCTTC	CAWSVRGVRYYGYTF
NA	TRBD1	TRBV18	TRBJ2-1	TGTGCCAGCTCACCGGACAGGGCGGTGGGTGAGCAGTTCTTC	CASSPDRAVGEQFF
NA	NA	TRBV2	TRBJ2-5	TGTGCCAGCAGTGAATTAAGAGCAGAGACCCAGTACTTC	CASSELRAETQYF
NA	NA	TRBV11-3	TRBJ2-3	TGTGCCAGCAGCTTAGCAGCCGAGCGCACAGATACGCAGTATTTT	CASSLAAERTDTQYF
NA	TRBD1	TRBV27	TRBJ1-1	TGTGCCAGCAGTTTATCAGGGGGCCGGGTAGCTTTCTTT	CASSLSGGRVAFF
NA	NA	TRBV5-4	TRBJ2-2	TGTGCCAGCAGCCCCCACGGGGGAGTGGGGACCGGGGAGCTGTTTTTT	CASSPHGGVGTGELFF
NA	TRBD2	TRBV24-1	TRBJ2-1	TGTGCCACCAGTGATTTGGGGACTAGCGGGAGCTACAATGAGCAGTTCTTC	CATSDLGTSGSYNEQFF
NA	NA	TRBV7-8	TRBJ2-2	TGTGCCAGCAGCCAAGGGGGACTCGCCACCGGGGAGCTGTTTTTT	CASSQGGLATGELFF
NA	TRBD1	TRBV5-1	TRBJ1-1	TGCGCCAGCAGCTGGGGACAGATGAACACTGAAGCTTTCTTT	CASSWGQMNTEAFF
NA	NA	TRBV2	TRBJ1-5	TGTGCCAGCAGGAAAAATGTCGAAAATCAGCCCCAGCATTTT	CASRKNVENQPQHF
NA	NA	TRBV12-3/TRBV12-4	TRBJ1-1	TGTGCCAGCAGTTACTTCGATGAAGCTTTCTTT	CASSYFDEAFF
NA	TRBD1	TRBV7-2	TRBJ2-1	TGTGCCAGCAACGGACAGGGGGGGGACAATGAGCAGTTCTTC	CASNGQGGDNEQFF
NA	TRBD1	TRBV5-6	TRBJ1-2	TGTGCCAGCAGCTTGCGCAGGGGGGATGGCTACACCTTC	CASSLRRGDGYTF
NA	TRBD2	TRBV5-8	TRBJ2-2	TGTGCCAGCAGCTCGACTAGCGGGAGGGCCGGCAACACCGGGGAGCTGTTTTTT	CASSSTSGRAGNTGELFF
NA	TRBD1	TRBV4-3	TRBJ2-2	TGCGCCAGCAGCCAATCCGTCGACAGGGGGGGGGAGCTGTTTTTT	CASSQSVDRGGELFF
NA	TRBD1	TRBV3-1/TRBV3-2	TRBJ1-1	TGTGCCAGCAGTCAATACAGGGGTACTGAAGCTTTCTTT	CASSQYRGTEAFF
NA	NA	TRBV6-2/TRBV6-3	TRBJ2-3	TGTGCCAGCAGCTATCGACGGTCAGGTACAGATACGCAGTATTTT	CASSYRRSGTDTQYF
NA	TRBD1	TRBV7-3	TRBJ1-2	TGTGCCAGCAGTTCCGGGACAGGGAGTTCGAGCACCTTC	CASSSGTGSSSTF
NA	NA	TRBV7-2	TRBJ2-5	TGTGCCAGCAGCAGAGCGGGCCAAGAGACCCAGTACTTC	CASSRAGQETQYF
NA	TRBD2	TRBV3-1/TRBV3-2	TRBJ2-7	TGTGCCAGCAGCCCCTCGCTAGCGGGAGGGGACGAGCAGTACTTC	CASSPSLAGGDEQYF
NA	NA	TRBV7-6	TRBJ1-1	TGTGCCAGCAGCTTAAGGGGACCGAACACTGAAGCTTTCTTT	CASSLRGPNTEAFF
NA	TRBD1	TRBV27	TRBJ2-7	TGTGCCAGCAGTCCGGGACAGTCCTACGAGCAGTACTTC	CASSPGQSYEQYF
few	TRBD1	TRBV27	TRBJ2-7	TGTGCCAGCAGTTTATCTCCACCGGGACAGCTATTGGGCGAGCAGTACTTC	CASSLSPPGQLLGEQYF
NA	TRBD1	TRBV27	TRBJ1-2	TGTGCCAGCAGTTTAAGGAACAGGGGGAGGGATGGCTACACCTTC	CASSLRNRGRDGYTF
NA	TRBD1	TRBV5-4	TRBJ1-6	TGTGCCAGCAGTCGCGACAGGGGGAATTCACCCCTCCACTTT	CASSRDRGNSPLHF
NA	NA	TRBV11-3	TRBJ2-1	TGTGCCAGCAGCTTAGATACCCCGGGAGCTAGGGTTAACAATGAGCAGTTCTTC	CASSLDTPGARVNNEQFF
NA	NA	TRBV21-1	TRBJ2-2	TGTGCCAGCAGCAAAGCGCAACAGCTGAACACCGGGGAGCTGTTTTTT	CASSKAQQLNTGELFF
NA	NA	TRBV7-6	TRBJ1-1	TGTGCCAGCAGCTTAGCGGGGGGGGAGACTGAAGCTTTCTTT	CASSLAGGETEAFF
NA	TRBD2	TRBV9	TRBJ2-3	TGTGCCAGCAGCAAAACCGGGACTAGCGGTTCGGAAGATACGCAGTATTTT	CASSKTGTSGSEDTQYF
NA	NA	TRBV25-1	TRBJ2-7	TGTGCCAGCAGTGAATATAAACAGGGCAGAGACGAGCAGTACTTC	CASSEYKQGRDEQYF
NA	TRBD1	TRBV3-1/TRBV3-2	TRBJ1-6	TGTGCCAGCAGCCAAGGGACAGGCCTTGGTAATTCACCCCTCCACTTT	CASSQGTGLGNSPLHF
NA	TRBD1	TRBV2	TRBJ2-7	TGTGCCAGCAGTCCCGACAGGGGTAGATACGAGCAGTACTTC	CASSPDRGRYEQYF
NA	TRBD2	TRBV13	TRBJ2-1	TGTGCCAGCAGCTTAAGTCTAGCGGGTTACTACAATGAGCAGTTCTTC	CASSLSLAGYYNEQFF
NA	TRBD2	TRBV5-4	TRBJ2-5	TGTGCCAGCAGCTTGAACGGACTAGCGGGAGAGACCCAGTACTTC	CASSLNGLAGETQYF
NA	NA	TRBV11-2	TRBJ1-3	TGTGCCACCTCGGGACCCGGAAACACCATATATTTT	CATSGPGNTIYF
few	TRBD1	TRBV7-9	TRBJ1-5	TGTGCCAGCAGCGGCCCCGGGACAGGGGATCAGCCCCAGCATTTT	CASSGPGTGDQPQHF
NA	NA	TRBV7-8	TRBJ2-3	TGTGCCAGCAGCCTAATGACTCCGGGTACCGATACGCAGTATTTT	CASSLMTPGTDTQYF
NA	TRBD1	TRBV6-5	TRBJ2-3	TGTGCCAGCAGTTACGGTGGGACAGGGGCAGATACGCAGTATTTT	CASSYGGTGADTQYF
NA	NA	TRBV19	TRBJ2-1	TGTGCCAGTACCAATCGGGGGTACGATGAGCAGTTCTTC	CASTNRGYDEQFF
NA	TRBD2	TRBV11-3	TRBJ2-7	TGTGCCAGCAGCTTAACGGCCGGACTAGCGGTTACCTACGAGCAGTACTTC	CASSLTAGLAVTYEQYF
NA	NA	TRBV2	TRBJ2-3	TGTGCCAGCCAGGGAATCGCAGATACGCAGTATTTT	CASQGIADTQYF
NA	NA	TRBV4-1	TRBJ2-2	TGCGCCATCTACCTGGGGCAGGGGGGGACCGGGGAGCTGTTTTTT	CAIYLGQGGTGELFF
few	NA	TRBV7-8	TRBJ2-1	TGTGCCAGCAGCTCCCCGGGGGCAAGCTCCTACAATGAGCAGTTCTTC	CASSSPGASSYNEQFF
once	TRBD1	TRBV5-4	TRBJ1-2	TGTGCCAGCAGCTTGCTAACAGGGGTAAACTATGGCTACACCTTC	CASSLLTGVNYGYTF
NA	TRBD1	TRBV28	TRBJ2-1	TGTGCCAGCAGTTCCCCAACAGGGGGCTCCTACAATGAGCAGTTCTTC	CASSSPTGGSYNEQFF
few	NA	TRBV5-1	TRBJ2-7	TGCGCCAGCAGCCTCGACCTGAGAGACCTCTACGAGCAGTACTTC	CASSLDLRDLYEQYF